The next 12 T cell receptor beta chains were all read from a single sample in a study of blood T cell repertoires in COVID-19. Some clones are missing from TCRdb's copy, which holds only in-frame ones; the method was immunoSEQ multiplex PCR. The data contain some 530,000 clones, about 85% of them singletons. Material: PBMCs or T cells enriched from blood (not recorded which). The source is a woman aged 55-75 years who had recovered from COVID-19.

V gene TRBV14 combines with J gene TRBJ2-1, with 9 bases matching TRBD1. Germline V gives CDR1 SGHDN, CDR2 FVKESK. V dropped 1 base and J dropped 6; count of bases not matched to a gene: 10. This CDR3 comprises 17 residues. Here the CDR3 DNA reads TGTGCCAGCAGCCAAGTATATTACAGGGGGCGACTCAATGAGCAGTTCTTC. Protein sequence: CASSQVYYRGRLNEQFF.

V gene TRBV12-5 combines with J gene TRBJ2-3, with 10 bases aligning to TRBD2. Per the germline V gene, CDR1 is LGHNT and CDR2 is FRNRAP. With 1 base clipped from V and 3 bases from J, the junction kept 7 bases outside the gene matches. The CDR3 runs to 17 residues. In DNA form, the CDR3 reads TGTGCTAGTGGTTTGGCCATGGGGACTAGCGTTACAGATACGCAGTATTTT. Its protein is CASGLAMGTSVTDTQYF.

The chain is built from TRBV2 and TRBJ1-2; D is ambiguous. Germline CDR1 SNHLY, CDR2 FYNNEI. V was clipped by 2 bases and J by 5 bases, with 15 bases between them. This CDR3 spans 15 amino acids. As DNA, the CDR3 is TGTGCCAGCAGTGAATCAACAGCATCGGCTTATGGCTACACCTTC. Its protein product is CASSESTASAYGYTF. Together with reference TRBV2 and TRBJ1-2, the CDR3 gives the full variable domain: EPEVTQTPSHQVTQMGQEVILRCVPISNHLYFYWYRQILGQKVEFLVSFYNNEISEKSEIFDDQFSVERPDGSNFTLKIRSTKLEDSAMYFCASSESTASAYGYTFGSGTRLTVV.

V and J are TRBV27 and TRBJ2-2; 8 bases fit TRBD1. With V trimmed by 6 bases and J by 4 bases, 10 bases remained unmatched. The V gene's germline CDR1 is MNHEY and CDR2 SMNVEV (reference sequence). This CDR3 region has 16 residues. The CDR3 region is CASSTQGVTSTGELFF. For the CDR3, the DNA is TGTGCCAGCAGCACACAGGGGGTGACGAGCACCGGGGAGCTGTTTTTT.

The genes are TRBV11-3 and TRBJ1-1, with TRBD1 as a possible D gene (6 bases). The CDR3 runs to 15 residues. Trimming removed 2 bases from V and 2 bases from J, with 12 bases in between. Germline V gene lookup returns CDR1 SGHNT and CDR2 YENEEA. CDR3 protein: CASSLRTGRNTEAFF. CDR3 nucleotides: TGTGCCAGCAGCTTACGTACAGGGCGAAACACTGAAGCTTTCTTT.

The chain employs TRBV15 and TRBJ1-4, with 8 positions matching TRBD1. The germline gives CDR1 LNHNV, CDR2 YYDKDF (reference sequence). CDR3 length: 14 residues. The ends lost 5 bases at V and 5 bases at J; junction bases unmatched: 4. The CDR3 coding sequence is TGTGCCACCAGCGGACAGGGAGGGAATGAAAAACTGTTTTTT. This encodes CATSGQGGNEKLFF.

The genes are TRBV24-1 and TRBJ1-5; possibly TRBD1 for D (5 bases). The germline gives CDR1 KGHDR, CDR2 SFDVKD. V lost 3 bases, J lost 8 bases, and 13 bases lay in between. The CDR3 has 14 residues. Here the CDR3 DNA reads TGTGCCACCAGTGATAGCGGGACGGCGGAGCCCCAGCATTTT. This sequence encodes CATSDSGTAEPQHF.

This clone is a singleton in its sample. The V call is TRBV3-1 (or the pseudogene TRBV3-2), the J call TRBJ1-5, with D tentatively TRBD1 (6 bases). This CDR3 comprises 16 residues. Germline V CDR1 and CDR2: LGHDT, YNNKEL (reference sequence). V gave up 1 base and J gave up 4 bases, with 14 bases separating them. The CDR3 nucleotides read TGTGCCAGCAGCCAAGGTGCGACAGGTTCTAATCAGCCCCAGCATTTT. As protein: CASSQGATGSNQPQHF.

The V and J genes are TRBV5-5 and TRBJ1-3; 7 bases are a match to TRBD1. The V and J ends lost 0 bases and 1 base, in that order; junction bases with no gene match: 4. Germline values: CDR1 SGHKS, CDR2 YYEKEE (reference sequence). The CDR3 consists of 16 residues. CDR3 amino acids: CASSLVMTGSGNTIYF. CDR3 nucleotide sequence: TGTGCCAGCAGCTTGGTGATGACAGGGTCTGGAAACACCATATATTTT.

This chain links TRBV2 with TRBJ2-3; weak D call: TRBD2 (6 bases). The V and J ends lost 5 bases and 8 bases respectively, with 11 bases between them. CDR3 length equals 12 residues. Germline V CDR1 and CDR2: SNHLY, FYNNEI. This chain's CDR3 is CASSLSSATQYF. CDR3 nucleotide sequence: TGTGCCAGCAGTCTATCTAGCGCTACGCAGTATTTT.

V and J are TRBV10-3 and TRBJ2-3; 7 positions match TRBD2. Germline CDR1 reads ENHRY; CDR2 reads SYGVKD. The V segment lost 3 bases and the J segment 0 bases; nucleotides outside the gene matches: 3. The CDR3 is 15 amino acids. DNA for the CDR3: TGTGCCATCAGTGACTTCGGGGGGAGCACAGATACGCAGTATTTT. It translates to CAISDFGGSTDTQYF.

The chain employs TRBV18 and TRBJ1-1; unclear D gene. This CDR3 contains 15 residues. Germline V gives CDR1 KGHSH, CDR2 LQKENI. Trimming stripped 2 bases from V and 1 base from J, with 11 bases between. CDR3 residues: CASSPNREWNTEAFF. The CDR3 DNA sequence: TGTGCCAGCTCACCAAATCGGGAATGGAACACTGAAGCTTTCTTT.